Following are 26 T cell receptor beta chains from one sample sequenced in a study of blood T cell repertoires in COVID-19. Produced via immunoSEQ multiplex PCR; TCRdb's table is partial and in-frame only. The sample yields roughly 43,000 clones, 82% seen once. The sequenced material came from peripheral blood. Receptors originate from a woman aged 70-85 years with acute or convalescent COVID-19.

V gene TRBV7-7 combines with J gene TRBJ1-4; D not certain. CDR3 length: 10 residues. Germline CDR1 is SSHAT and CDR2 is FNYEAQ (reference sequence). CDR3 DNA: TGTGCTAGAAAGAGGGTGGAACTGTTTTTT. This translates into CARKRVELFF.

This clone was seen only once. The CDR3 sequence: CASSPGLVPSDTQYF. In nucleotides, the CDR3 is TGTGCCAGCAGCCCCGGACTAGTTCCGTCTGATACGCAGTATTTT. The chain uses TRBV7-3 and TRBJ2-3; 7 positions agree with TRBD2. V was pared by 5 bases and J by 6 bases, with 11 bases of the junction left unmatched. CDR1 is SGHTA, CDR2 FQGTGA, per germline. The CDR3 totals 15 residues.

This sequence joins TRBV6-1 and TRBJ2-4, with 7 bases fitting TRBD1. Germline CDR1 is MNHNS and CDR2 is SASEGT. CDR3 size: 18 residues. V lost 3 bases, J lost 0 bases, and 11 bases stayed unmatched. CDR3: CASSDDRQGRTAKNIQYF. The DNA of the CDR3 is TGTGCCAGCAGTGATGACCGACAGGGAAGAACAGCCAAAAACATTCAGTACTTC.

The genes are TRBV19 and TRBJ2-7; 8 bases align to TRBD2. Germline V gives CDR1 LNHDA, CDR2 SQIVND (reference sequence). CDR3 size: 13 residues. The V segment lost 5 bases and the J segment 4 bases; nucleotides outside the gene matches: 4. The CDR3 coding sequence is TGTGCCAGTAGTTTAGCGGGAACTTACGAGCAGTACTTC. This encodes CASSLAGTYEQYF.

This clone has just a few counts. The V call is TRBV25-1, the J call TRBJ2-5; D ambiguous. The CDR3 sequence is 11 residues long. V lost 4 bases and J lost 6, with 6 bases in between. The germline gives CDR1 MGHDK, CDR2 SYGVNS. CDR3 DNA: TGTGCCAGCAGTGGTTTAAAGACCCAGTACTTC. This encodes CASSGLKTQYF. Full variable domain (missing parts from reference TRBV25-1 and TRBJ2-5): EADIYQTPRYLVIGTGKKITLECSQTMGHDKMYWYQQDPGMELHLIHYSYGVNSTEKGDLSSESTVSRIRTEHFPLTLESARPSHTSQYLCASSGLKTQYFGPGTRLLVL.

The chain couples TRBV11-3 to TRBJ2-7; D uncertain. The V gene's germline CDR1 is SGHNT and CDR2 YENEEA. CDR3 length: 14 residues. V was pared by 6 bases and J by 6 bases, with 18 bases between. The CDR3 DNA reads as TGTGCCAGCAGACTCCTCCTATTTTCAGGCGAGCAGTACTTC. This translates into CASRLLLFSGEQYF. The entire variable domain, with the rest obtained from reference TRBV11-3 and TRBJ2-7, is as follows: EAGVVQSPRYKIIEKKQPVAFWCNPISGHNTLYWYLQNLGQGPELLIRYENEEAVDDSQLPKDRFSAERLKGVDSTLKIQPAELGDSAVYLCASRLLLFSGEQYFGPGTRLTVT.

This clone was counted only a few times. V usage is TRBV3-1 (or the pseudogene TRBV3-2) and J usage is TRBJ1-5, with no clear D. The V gene's germline CDR1 is LGHDT and CDR2 YNNKEL (reference sequence). This CDR3 has 15 residues. Trimming removed 2 bases at V and 0 bases at J, with 8 bases between. Written as DNA, the CDR3 is TGTGCCAGCAGCCAACGAGACATTAGCAATCAGCCCCAGCATTTT. It yields the protein CASSQRDISNQPQHF.

The chain links TRBV30 to TRBJ2-1, with 7 bases fitting TRBD2. Germline-derived CDR1 and CDR2 are GTSNPN and SVGIG (reference sequence). The V and J ends lost 3 bases and 1 base, in that order; junction bases with no gene match: 6. There are 15 residues in the CDR3. CDR3 in DNA: TGTGCCTGGAGGGCCGGGAGGCGTTCCTACAATGAGCAGTTCTTC. It translates to CAWRAGRRSYNEQFF.

The J gene is TRBJ1-2, the V gene TRBV30, with a possible D match to TRBD1 (6 bases). Germline V gene lookup returns CDR1 GTSNPN and CDR2 SVGIG (reference sequence). The CDR3 spans 13 residues. V lost 0 bases to trimming and J lost 8 bases, with 13 bases between them. The CDR3 protein is CAWSVNRERGYTF. The CDR3 nucleotides are TGTGCCTGGAGTGTAAACAGGGAGCGCGGCTACACCTTC.

Only one count was recorded for this clone. The V and J genes are TRBV5-1 and TRBJ1-4, with 9 positions matching TRBD1. The CDR3 is made up of 14 amino acids. Germline CDR1 reads SGHRS; CDR2 reads YFSETQ. The J segment lost 7 bases and the V segment lost 4 bases, leaving 5 bases of the junction unmatched. CDR3 nucleotides: TGCGCCAGCAGCCTGGACAGGGGAGGTGAAAAACTGTTTTTT. This encodes CASSLDRGGEKLFF.

V is TRBV19 and J is TRBJ2-2, with 7 nucleotides matching TRBD2. The germline V gene has CDR1 LNHDA and CDR2 SQIVND (reference sequence). J lost 0 bases, V lost 6 bases, and 7 bases had no gene match. This CDR3 has 16 residues. The CDR3, as DNA: TGTGCCAGTAGCCGAGCTAGCGGTACGAACACCGGGGAGCTGTTTTTT. This gives the protein CASSRASGTNTGELFF.

The chain joins TRBV19 to TRBJ2-3; unclear D gene. Germline V gives CDR1 LNHDA, CDR2 SQIVND (reference sequence). The CDR3 has 15 amino acids. V was cut by 3 bases and J by 2 bases, with 12 bases left in between. CDR3: CASSMLSSFTDTQYF. The CDR3 DNA sequence: TGTGCCAGTAGTATGTTGAGCTCTTTCACAGATACGCAGTATTTT.

V gene TRBV5-1 combines with J gene TRBJ1-4; D is undetermined. This CDR3 is 14 amino acids long. Germline CDR1 is SGHRS and CDR2 is YFSETQ. V gave up 1 base and J gave up 0 bases, with 4 bases separating them. In nucleotides, the CDR3 is TGCGCCAGCAGCTTGTCTGCAACTAATGAAAAACTGTTTTTT. Translated, it gives CASSLSATNEKLFF.

The V gene is TRBV28, the J gene TRBJ1-6, with a tentative D call TRBD1 (6 bases). Per the germline V gene, CDR1 is MDHEN and CDR2 is SYDVKM. Trimming left V 5 bases short and J 9 bases short, with 14 bases between. The CDR3 loop spans 14 amino acids. CDR3 amino acids: CASSPPRGTSPLHF. CDR3 bases: TGTGCCAGCAGTCCGCCCAGGGGCACTTCACCCCTCCACTTT.

This chain links TRBV4-3 with TRBJ2-7; 8 bases agree with TRBD2. The CDR3 has 16 amino acids. With 4 bases clipped from V and 0 bases from J, the junction kept 8 bases outside the gene matches. Germline loops: CDR1 LGHNA, CDR2 YSLEER. The CDR3 loop reads CASSLHGGESSYEQYF. CDR3 DNA sequence: TGCGCCAGCAGCCTCCACGGGGGGGAGAGCTCCTACGAGCAGTACTTC.

The chain has TRBV9 and TRBJ2-3; 9 bases are shared with TRBD2. Trimming took 1 base from V and 4 from J; bases not matched to a gene: 7. CDR1 is SGDLS, CDR2 YYNGEE, per germline. The length of the CDR3 is 16 residues. This CDR3 is CASSVSLAGRADTQYF. For the CDR3, the DNA is TGTGCCAGCAGCGTAAGTCTAGCGGGACGGGCAGATACGCAGTATTTT. The full variable domain, with the rest looked up from reference TRBV9 and TRBJ2-3, is DSGVTQTPKHLITATGQRVTLRCSPRSGDLSVYWYQQSLDQGLQFLIQYYNGEERAKGNILERFSAQQFPDLHSELNLSSLELGDSALYFCASSVSLAGRADTQYFGPGTRLTVL.

The genes are TRBV15 and TRBJ2-7; no clear D gene. In germline, CDR1 is LNHNV, CDR2 YYDKDF (reference sequence). Trimming took 0 bases from V and 0 from J, leaving 9 bases between them. CDR3 length equals 15 residues. Here the CDR3 DNA reads TGTGCCACCAGCAGAGAAAGCCGAAGCTCCTACGAGCAGTACTTC. It yields the protein CATSRESRSSYEQYF.

This chain links TRBV24-1 with TRBJ2-6; 7 bases map to TRBD2. The germline V gene has CDR1 KGHDR and CDR2 SFDVKD. The CDR3 loop spans 16 amino acids. Unmatched junction bases numbered 6, after V lost 8 bases and J lost 0 bases. CDR3 protein: CATMGGYPSGANVLTF. In nucleotides, the CDR3 is TGTGCCACCATGGGGGGGTACCCCTCTGGGGCCAACGTCCTGACTTTC.

The V and J genes are TRBV12-3 or TRBV12-4 and TRBJ1-2; 8 nucleotides align to TRBD1. This CDR3 spans 13 amino acids. V shed 2 bases, J shed 7 bases, and the junction held 3 bases outside the gene matches. The CDR3 nucleotides are TGTGCCAGCAGTTTAATGCAGGGGGCTGGCTACACCTTC. Its protein is CASSLMQGAGYTF.

The chain employs TRBV6-6 and TRBJ2-3; TRBD2 matches at 12 bases. Per germline, CDR1 MNHNY and CDR2 SVGAGI (reference sequence). V lost 5 bases and J lost 3; bases outside the gene matches: 3. The CDR3 runs 15 residues. The CDR3 DNA reads TGTGCCAGCAGTCCTAGCGGGAGGGTTACAGATACGCAGTATTTT. Protein: CASSPSGRVTDTQYF.

This chain joins TRBV28 and TRBJ2-7; 10 positions match TRBD1. The CDR3 loop spans 15 amino acids. The junction had 6 bases not matched to a gene; V was cut back by 6 bases and J by 1 base. Germline loops: CDR1 MDHEN, CDR2 SYDVKM. The CDR3 DNA is TGTGCCAGCAGACCGCCGGGACAGGGGTCCTACGAGCAGTACTTC. Its translation: CASRPPGQGSYEQYF. Filled out from reference TRBV28 and TRBJ2-7, the complete variable domain reads DVKVTQSSRYLVKRTGEKVFLECVQDMDHENMFWYRQDPGLGLRLIYFSYDVKMKEKGDIPEGYSVSREKKERFSLILESASTNQTSMYLCASRPPGQGSYEQYFGPGTRLTVT.

This clone was counted a few times. CDR3 nucleotides: TGTGCCAGCGCGGAAGCAGGGCGGTATGGCTACACCTTC. As protein: CASAEAGRYGYTF. The rearrangement joins TRBV7-2 to TRBJ1-2; D possibly corresponds to TRBD1 (5 bases). The CDR3 spans 13 residues. Germline CDR1 is SGHTA and CDR2 is FQGNSA. The germline V and J ends were trimmed by 8 bases and 5 bases, with 15 bases remaining between them.

V is TRBV4-2 and J is TRBJ2-7; 9 bases match TRBD2. The CDR3 is 18 amino acids. From germline, CDR1 is LGHNA and CDR2 YNFKEQ. J was trimmed by 2 bases and V by 4 bases; bases with no gene match: 15. The CDR3 nucleotides read TGTGCCAGCAGCCCGGGGGTGGCGGGAGGGCCTTCCCCCTACGAGCAGTACTTC. Its protein is CASSPGVAGGPSPYEQYF.

The V gene is TRBV19, the J gene TRBJ2-1; 8 bases fit TRBD1. The CDR3 is 15 amino acids. In germline, CDR1 is LNHDA, CDR2 SQIVND (reference sequence). Germline trimming cut 3 bases from V and 9 bases from J; bases unmatched to any gene: 10. DNA for the CDR3: TGTGCCAGTAGTATGGTCAGGGGGCGATCCAGTGAGCAGTTCTTC. This gives the protein CASSMVRGRSSEQFF.

This clone has only one observation. The gene calls are TRBV18 and TRBJ2-5, with no clear D. Germline V gene sequence: CDR1 KGHSH, CDR2 LQKENI. This CDR3 is 13 amino acids long. The germline V and J ends were trimmed by 3 bases and 3 bases, with 8 bases remaining between them. CDR3 nucleotides: TGTGCCAGCTCACCTAGCCTAGAAGAGACCCAGTACTTC. The encoded protein is CASSPSLEETQYF.

This clone was seen once. The chain uses TRBV6-2 or TRBV6-3 and TRBJ2-1; possible D gene TRBD1, 6 bases. V lost 5 bases, J lost 4 bases, and 9 bases lay in between. Germline-derived CDR1 and CDR2 are MNHEY and SVGEGT. The CDR3 sequence is 13 residues long. CDR3 sequence: CASSPDSYNEQFF. The CDR3 coding sequence is TGTGCCAGCAGTCCGGACAGTTACAATGAGCAGTTCTTC.